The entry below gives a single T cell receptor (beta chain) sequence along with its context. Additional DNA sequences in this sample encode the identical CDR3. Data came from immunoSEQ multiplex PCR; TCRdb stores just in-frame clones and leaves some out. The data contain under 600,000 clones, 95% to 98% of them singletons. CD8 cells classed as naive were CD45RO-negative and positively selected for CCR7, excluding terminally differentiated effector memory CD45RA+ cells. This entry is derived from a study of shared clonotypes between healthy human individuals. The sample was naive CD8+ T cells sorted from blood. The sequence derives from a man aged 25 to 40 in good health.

The DNA for the CDR3 is TGTGCCAGCAGCGTAAGCGGGGAGCTGTTTTTT. It yields the protein CASSVSGELFF. This chain connects TRBV9 to TRBJ2-2; no reliable D call. The V gene lost 1 base and the J gene lost 7 bases, with 2 bases spanning the gap. The CDR3 spans 11 residues. Germline V CDR1 and CDR2: SGDLS, YYNGEE. Variable domain in full (rest from reference TRBV9 and TRBJ2-2): DSGVTQTPKHLITATGQRVTLRCSPRSGDLSVYWYQQSLDQGLQFLIQYYNGEERAKGNILERFSAQQFPDLHSELNLSSLELGDSALYFCASSVSGELFFGEGSRLTVL.